A selection of T cell receptor beta chains follows, all from one sample in a study of T cell responses to AZD1222 COVID-19 vaccine. Sequencing used immunoSEQ multiplex PCR; TCRdb keeps in-frame clones, though not all of them. The data show about 200,000 clones, with 85% to 95% seen just once and less than 1.2% held by the top ten. Sample: peripheral blood, taken 28 days after the second AZD1222 dose. The receptors were sampled from an adult who received the AZD1222 COVID-19 vaccine. Both conserved end residues are part of each CDR3. D genes are given only for firm matches. The size entry is marked missing in some rows and otherwise reads once, few, many or a size class.

V gene	clone size	J gene	D gene	CDR3 DNA	CDR3 protein
TRBV12-3/TRBV12-4	-	TRBJ1-6	-	TGTGCCAGCAGTTTACGAGGTCTTCGGACCCTCCACTTT	CASSLRGLRTLHF
TRBV18	-	TRBJ2-2	-	TGTGCCAGCTCAACGCGCCAGGGTTTGACAGGGGAGCTGTTTTTT	CASSTRQGLTGELFF
TRBV19	-	TRBJ1-5	-	TGTGCCAGTAGTGCCACAGTTCAGCCCCAGCATTTT	CASSATVQPQHF
TRBV25-1	-	TRBJ1-1	-	TGTGCCAGCAGTGAATATCAGAACACTGAAGCTTTCTTT	CASSEYQNTEAFF
TRBV5-6	-	TRBJ1-1	-	TGTGCCAGCAGCTTCGCCAACACTGAAGCTTTCTTT	CASSFANTEAFF
TRBV6-5	-	TRBJ2-7	TRBD1	TGTGCCAGCAGTTACCCGGAGACAGGGAAGCACGAGCAGTACTTC	CASSYPETGKHEQYF
TRBV7-9	-	TRBJ1-5	-	TGTGCCAGCAGCCCGGGGGGGGTCCTAGCGCCCCAGCATTTT	CASSPGGVLAPQHF
TRBV7-8	-	TRBJ1-1	-	TGTGCCAGCAGTTCAGGGTGGGGCACTGAAGCTTTCTTT	CASSSGWGTEAFF
TRBV5-3	few	TRBJ2-5	-	TGTGCCAGAAGCTCGAGAAGGCAAGAGACCCAGTACTTC	CARSSRRQETQYF
TRBV18	-	TRBJ2-3	TRBD2	TGTGCCAGCTCACCACCGGGGACTAGCGGGTCGAATACGCAGTATTTT	CASSPPGTSGSNTQYF
TRBV11-2	-	TRBJ2-2	-	TGTGCCAGCAGCCCGAGCCAGGTCGGGCTTTCAGGAGGGGAGCTGTTTTTT	CASSPSQVGLSGGELFF
TRBV27	-	TRBJ2-3	-	TGTGCCAGCAGTTTAGTAGGCATAGATACGCAGTATTTT	CASSLVGIDTQYF
TRBV6-5	-	TRBJ2-6	-	TGTGCCAGCAGACCAACCTCCGGTGGGGCCAACGTCCTGACTTTC	CASRPTSGGANVLTF
TRBV9	-	TRBJ2-2	TRBD1	TGTGCCAGCAGCCCCCGACAGGGCCAGAACACCGGGGAGCTGTTTTTT	CASSPRQGQNTGELFF
TRBV6-5	-	TRBJ2-7	-	TGTGCCAGCAGTCCCCGGACAGCGGGATCCGAGCAGTACTTC	CASSPRTAGSEQYF